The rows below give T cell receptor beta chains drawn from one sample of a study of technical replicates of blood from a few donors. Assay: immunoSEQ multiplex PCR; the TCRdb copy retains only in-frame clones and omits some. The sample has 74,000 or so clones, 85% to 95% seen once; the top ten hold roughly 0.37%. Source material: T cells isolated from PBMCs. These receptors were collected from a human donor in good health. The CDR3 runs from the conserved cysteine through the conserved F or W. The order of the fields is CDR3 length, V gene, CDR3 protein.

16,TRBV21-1,CASSTRLFSGANVLTF
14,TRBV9,CASSLTGQRNEQFF
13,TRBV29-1,CSVDWTGANVLTF
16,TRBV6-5,CASSSRGGRPGQPQHF
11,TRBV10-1,CASSDSGEQFF
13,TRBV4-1,CASSQGLVAEAFF
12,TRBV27,CASSSGAYEQYF
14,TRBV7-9,CASSLEGGNQPQHF
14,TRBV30,CAWSVSQVFYGYTF
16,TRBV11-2,CASSYLAGVWTDTQYF
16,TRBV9,CASSAPRTGGTYGYTF
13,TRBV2,CASKSGVNTEAFF
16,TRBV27,CASSHRSSDRNYGYTF
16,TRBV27,CASSFIYSGGSHEQYF
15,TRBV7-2,CASSPGTGLLYEQYF
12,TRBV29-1,CSVSSGTYEQYF
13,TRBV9,CASSPLGGNEQFF
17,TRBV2,CASSEALAGGPMNEQFF
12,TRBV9,CASSVEGTEAFF
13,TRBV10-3,CAISFSRSYEQYF
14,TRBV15,CATSSTSSAYEQYF
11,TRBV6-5,CASSYSREQYF
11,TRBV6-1,CASSVFRGYTF
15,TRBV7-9,CASRSRGDPNYGYTF
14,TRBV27,CASSPGFRVAEAFF
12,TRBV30,CAWIFGTDVAFF
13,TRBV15,CATSGGQAYEQYF
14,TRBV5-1,CASSGGLGMSEQYF
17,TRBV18,CASSPMGQWVWNTEAFF
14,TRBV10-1,CASSERGQRSEQYF
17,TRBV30,CAWGGAGEETSTDTQYF
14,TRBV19,CASSIAGLYNEQFF
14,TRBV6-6,CASSSSLSPGEQYF
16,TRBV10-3,CAIPGSPRSGANVLTF
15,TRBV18,CASSPPARANTEAFF
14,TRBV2,CASNLIGSGQPQHF
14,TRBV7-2,CASSLDRSNQPQHF
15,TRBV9,CASSQARGSYNEQFF
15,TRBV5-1,CASSLATTSTDTQYF
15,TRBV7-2,CASSWRAGYPSEQYF
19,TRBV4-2,CASSLTGLAGAMGHNEQFF
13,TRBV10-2,CATRSSVLRELFF
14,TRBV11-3,CASSLGPSTDTQYF